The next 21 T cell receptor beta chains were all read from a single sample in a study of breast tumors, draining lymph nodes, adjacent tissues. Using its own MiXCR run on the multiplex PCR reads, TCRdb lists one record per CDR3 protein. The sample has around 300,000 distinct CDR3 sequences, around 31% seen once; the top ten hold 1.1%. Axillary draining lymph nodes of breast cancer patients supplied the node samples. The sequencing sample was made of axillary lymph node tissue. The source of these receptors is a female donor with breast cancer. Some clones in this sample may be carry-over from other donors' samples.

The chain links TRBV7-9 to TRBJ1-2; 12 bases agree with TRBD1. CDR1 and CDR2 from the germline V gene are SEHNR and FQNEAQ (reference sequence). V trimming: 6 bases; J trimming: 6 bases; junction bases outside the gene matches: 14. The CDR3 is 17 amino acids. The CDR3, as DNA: TGTGCCAGCAGTCGATACCTCAGCGGGACAGGGGGCAATGGCTACACCTTC. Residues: CASSRYLSGTGGNGYTF.

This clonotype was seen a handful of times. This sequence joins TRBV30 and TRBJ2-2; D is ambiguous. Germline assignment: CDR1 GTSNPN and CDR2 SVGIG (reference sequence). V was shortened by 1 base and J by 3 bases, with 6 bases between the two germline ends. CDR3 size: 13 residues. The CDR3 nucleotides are TGTGCCTGGAGTGCTTGGCACACCGGGGAGCTGTTTTTT. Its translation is CAWSAWHTGELFF.

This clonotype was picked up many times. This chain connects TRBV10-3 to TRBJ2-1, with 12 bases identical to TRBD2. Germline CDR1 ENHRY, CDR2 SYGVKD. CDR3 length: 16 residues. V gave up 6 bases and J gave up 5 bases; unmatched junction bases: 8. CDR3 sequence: CAIRSPLAGGHNEQFF. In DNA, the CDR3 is TGTGCCATCAGATCCCCTCTAGCGGGAGGGCACAATGAGCAGTTCTTC.

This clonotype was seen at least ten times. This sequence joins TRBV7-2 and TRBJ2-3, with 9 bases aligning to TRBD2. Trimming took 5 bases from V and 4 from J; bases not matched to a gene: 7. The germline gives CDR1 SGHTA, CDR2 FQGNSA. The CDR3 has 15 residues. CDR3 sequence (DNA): TGTGCCAGCAGCCAGGCCCGACTAGCGGCAGATACGCAGTATTTT. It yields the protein CASSQARLAADTQYF.

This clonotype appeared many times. The CDR3: CASSYVGTSGANVLTF. The CDR3 DNA reads TGTGCCAGCAGTTACGTGGGTACCTCTGGGGCCAACGTCCTGACTTTC. V usage is TRBV6-5 and J usage is TRBJ2-6; no reliable D call. The CDR3 has 16 amino acids. Germline V gene data show CDR1 as MNHEY and CDR2 as SVGAGI. Trimming stripped 2 bases from V and 0 bases from J, with 8 bases between.

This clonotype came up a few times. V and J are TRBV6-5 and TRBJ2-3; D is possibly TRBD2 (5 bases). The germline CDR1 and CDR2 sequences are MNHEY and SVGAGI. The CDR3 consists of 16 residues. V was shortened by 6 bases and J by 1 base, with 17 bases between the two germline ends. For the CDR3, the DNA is TGTGCCAGCAGCAGATCCGGGGTATACCGCACAGATACGCAGTATTTT. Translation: CASSRSGVYRTDTQYF.

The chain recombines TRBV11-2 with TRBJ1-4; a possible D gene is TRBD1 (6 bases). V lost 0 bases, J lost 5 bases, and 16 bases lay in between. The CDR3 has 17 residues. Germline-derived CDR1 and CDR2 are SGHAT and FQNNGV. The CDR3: CASSLERGSSYNEKLFF. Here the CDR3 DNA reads TGTGCCAGCAGCTTAGAGAGGGGGAGCTCCTACAATGAAAAACTGTTTTTT. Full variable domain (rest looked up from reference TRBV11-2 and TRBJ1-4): EAGVAQSPRYKIIEKRQSVAFWCNPISGHATLYWYQQILGQGPKLLIQFQNNGVVDDSQLPKDRFSAERLKGVDSTLKIQPAKLEDSAVYLCASSLERGSSYNEKLFFGSGTQLSVL.

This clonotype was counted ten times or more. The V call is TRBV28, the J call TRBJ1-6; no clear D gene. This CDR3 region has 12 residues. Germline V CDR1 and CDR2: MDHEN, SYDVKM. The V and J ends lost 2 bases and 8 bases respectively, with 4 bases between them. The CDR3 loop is CASSLEYSPLHF. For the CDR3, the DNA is TGTGCCAGCAGTTTAGAATATTCACCCCTCCACTTT.

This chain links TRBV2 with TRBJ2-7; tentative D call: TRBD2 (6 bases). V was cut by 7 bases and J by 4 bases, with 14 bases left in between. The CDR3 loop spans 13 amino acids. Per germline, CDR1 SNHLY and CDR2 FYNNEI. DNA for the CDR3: TGTGCCAGCACCCAAGTCGGGGGTTACGAGCAGTACTTC. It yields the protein CASTQVGGYEQYF.

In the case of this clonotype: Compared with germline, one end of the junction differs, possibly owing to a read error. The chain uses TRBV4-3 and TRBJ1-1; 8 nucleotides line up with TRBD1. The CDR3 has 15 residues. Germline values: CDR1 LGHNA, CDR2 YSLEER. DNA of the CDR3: TGCGCCGGCAGCCAGCCGGGACAGGTGAACACTGAAGCTTTCTTT. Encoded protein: CAGSQPGQVNTEAFF.

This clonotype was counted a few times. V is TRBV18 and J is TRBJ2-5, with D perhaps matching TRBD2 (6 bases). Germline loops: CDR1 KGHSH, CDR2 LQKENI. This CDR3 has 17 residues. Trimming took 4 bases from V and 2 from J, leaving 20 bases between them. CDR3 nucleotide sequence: TGTGCCAGCTCACGCTCTCGTAGTAGCGGAGGGCAAGAGACCCAGTACTTC. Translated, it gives CASSRSRSSGGQETQYF.

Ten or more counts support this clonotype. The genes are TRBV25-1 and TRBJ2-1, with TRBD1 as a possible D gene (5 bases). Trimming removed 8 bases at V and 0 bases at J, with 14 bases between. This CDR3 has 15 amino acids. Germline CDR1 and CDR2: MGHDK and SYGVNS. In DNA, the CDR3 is TGTGCCAGCCCCAGACAGAAGAGCTCCTACAATGAGCAGTTCTTC. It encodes CASPRQKSSYNEQFF.

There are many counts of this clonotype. The CDR3: CSAEDGNSNQPQHF. CDR3 nucleotides: TGCAGTGCCGAGGATGGGAATAGCAATCAGCCCCAGCATTTT. This chain connects TRBV20-1 to TRBJ1-5; no definite D call. The length of the CDR3 is 14 residues. Per the germline V gene, CDR1 is DFQATT and CDR2 is SNEGSKA (reference sequence). The ends were cut back, 6 bases at V and 0 bases at J, with 12 bases in the middle.

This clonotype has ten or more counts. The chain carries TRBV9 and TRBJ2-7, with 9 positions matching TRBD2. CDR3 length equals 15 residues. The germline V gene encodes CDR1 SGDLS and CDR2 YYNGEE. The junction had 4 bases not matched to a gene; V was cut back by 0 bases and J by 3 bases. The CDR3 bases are TGTGCCAGCAGCGTAGATCCGACTAGCGGCTACGAGCAGTACTTC. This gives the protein CASSVDPTSGYEQYF.

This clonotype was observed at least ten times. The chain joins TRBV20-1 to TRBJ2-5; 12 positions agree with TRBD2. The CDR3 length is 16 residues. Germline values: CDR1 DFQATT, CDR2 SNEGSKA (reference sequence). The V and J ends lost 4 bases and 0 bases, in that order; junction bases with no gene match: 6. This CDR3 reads CSATPPSGRDQETQYF. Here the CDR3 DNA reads TGCAGTGCTACACCCCCTAGCGGGAGGGACCAAGAGACCCAGTACTTC.

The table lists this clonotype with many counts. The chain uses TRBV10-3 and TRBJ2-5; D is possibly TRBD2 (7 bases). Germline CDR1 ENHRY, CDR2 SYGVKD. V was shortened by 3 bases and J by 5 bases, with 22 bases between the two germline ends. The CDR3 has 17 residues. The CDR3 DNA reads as TGTGCCATCAGTGATCCAGGCGATGGGGGGGCATGGGAGACCCAGTACTTC. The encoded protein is CAISDPGDGGAWETQYF.

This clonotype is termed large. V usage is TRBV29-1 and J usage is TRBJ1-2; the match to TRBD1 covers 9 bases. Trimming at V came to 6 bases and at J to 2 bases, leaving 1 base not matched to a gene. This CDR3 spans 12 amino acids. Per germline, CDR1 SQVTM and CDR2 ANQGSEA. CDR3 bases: TGCAGCGTCACAGGGGGCAACTATGGCTACACCTTC. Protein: CSVTGGNYGYTF. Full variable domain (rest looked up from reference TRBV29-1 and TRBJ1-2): SAVISQKPSRDICQRGTSLTIQCQVDSQVTMMFWYRQQPGQSLTLIATANQGSEATYESGFVIDKFPISRPNLTFSTLTVSNMSPEDSSIYLCSVTGGNYGYTFGSGTRLTVV.

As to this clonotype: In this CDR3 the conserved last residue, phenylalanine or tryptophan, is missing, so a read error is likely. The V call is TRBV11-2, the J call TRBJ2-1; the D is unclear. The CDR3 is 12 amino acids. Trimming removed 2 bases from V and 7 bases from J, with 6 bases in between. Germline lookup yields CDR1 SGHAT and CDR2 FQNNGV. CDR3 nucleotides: TGTGCCAGCAGCTTAAGGCCTAATGAGCAGTTCCTC. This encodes CASSLRPNEQFL.

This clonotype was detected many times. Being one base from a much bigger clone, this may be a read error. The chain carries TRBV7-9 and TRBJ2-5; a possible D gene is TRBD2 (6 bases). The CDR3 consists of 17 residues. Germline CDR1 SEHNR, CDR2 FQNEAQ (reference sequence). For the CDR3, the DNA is TGTGCCAGCAGCTTAGGGGGCAGGCTAGCGTTCCAAGAGCCCCAGTACTTC. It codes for CASSLGGRLAFQEPQYF. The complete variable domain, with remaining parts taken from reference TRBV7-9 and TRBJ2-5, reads DTGVSQNPRHKITKRGQNVTFRCDPISEHNRLYWYRQTLGQGPEFLTYFQNEAQLEKSRLLSDRFSAERPKGSFSTLEIQRTEQGDSAMYLCASSLGGRLAFQEPQYFGPGTRLLVL.

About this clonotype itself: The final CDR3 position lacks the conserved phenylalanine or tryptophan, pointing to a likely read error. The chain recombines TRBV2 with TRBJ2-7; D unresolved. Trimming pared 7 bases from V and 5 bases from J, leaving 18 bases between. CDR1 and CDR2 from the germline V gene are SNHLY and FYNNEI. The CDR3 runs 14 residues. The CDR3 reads CASNQWELKDEQYL. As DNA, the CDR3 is TGTGCCAGCAACCAGTGGGAATTGAAGGACGAGCAGTACCTC.

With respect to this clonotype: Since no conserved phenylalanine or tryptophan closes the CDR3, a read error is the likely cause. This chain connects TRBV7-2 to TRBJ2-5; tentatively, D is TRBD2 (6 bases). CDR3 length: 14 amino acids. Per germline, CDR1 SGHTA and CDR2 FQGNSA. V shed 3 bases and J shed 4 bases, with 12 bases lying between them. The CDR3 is CASSLGGARETQYL. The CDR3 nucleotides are TGTGCCAGCAGCTTGGGGGGAGCGAGAGAGACCCAGTACCTC.